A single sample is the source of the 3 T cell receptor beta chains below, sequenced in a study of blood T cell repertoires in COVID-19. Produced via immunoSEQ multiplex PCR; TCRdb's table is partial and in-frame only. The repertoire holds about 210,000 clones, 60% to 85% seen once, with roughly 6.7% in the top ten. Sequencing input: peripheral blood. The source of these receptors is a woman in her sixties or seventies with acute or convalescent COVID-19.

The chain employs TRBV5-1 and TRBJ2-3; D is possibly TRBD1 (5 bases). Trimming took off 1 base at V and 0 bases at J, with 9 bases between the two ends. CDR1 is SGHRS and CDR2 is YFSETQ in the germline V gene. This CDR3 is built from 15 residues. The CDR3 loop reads CASSLTGQSTDTQYF. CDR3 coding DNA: TGCGCCAGCAGCTTGACAGGTCAGAGCACAGATACGCAGTATTTT.

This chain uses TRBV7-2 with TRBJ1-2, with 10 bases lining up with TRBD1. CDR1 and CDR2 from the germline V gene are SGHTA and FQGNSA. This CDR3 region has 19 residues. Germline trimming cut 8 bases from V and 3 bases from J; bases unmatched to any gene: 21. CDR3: CASPSTDRGRITRDYGYTF. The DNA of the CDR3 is TGTGCCAGCCCCAGTACCGACAGGGGGCGCATCACAAGGGACTATGGCTACACCTTC.

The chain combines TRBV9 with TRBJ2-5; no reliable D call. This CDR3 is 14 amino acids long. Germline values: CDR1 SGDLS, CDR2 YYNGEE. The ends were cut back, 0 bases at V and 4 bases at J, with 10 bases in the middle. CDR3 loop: CASSVEFGSETQYF. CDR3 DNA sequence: TGTGCCAGCAGCGTAGAATTCGGGTCAGAGACCCAGTACTTC.